Listed here are 9 T cell receptor beta chains from one sample, sequenced in a study of beta chain features in type 1 diabetes. Isolated RNA was reverse transcribed in full, so expressed TCRB transcripts were sequenced. Here immunoSEQ multiplex PCR was the method, and the copy in TCRdb shows in-frame clones only, minus some. Of around 330,000 clones listed, approximately 9.9% are singletons. Sequencing input: naive CD4+ T cells from blood. These receptors originate from a woman in her twenties or thirties in good health.

V and J are TRBV7-2 and TRBJ1-1; D is perhaps TRBD1 (5 bases). The CDR3 has 14 residues. V was clipped by 3 bases and J by 8 bases, with 16 bases between them. Germline CDR1 and CDR2: SGHTA and FQGNSA. CDR3 sequence reads: CASSFLQGPVEAFF. The CDR3 DNA reads as TGTGCCAGCAGCTTTTTGCAGGGTCCCGTGGAAGCTTTCTTT. Full variable domain (outside the CDR3, taken from reference TRBV7-2 and TRBJ1-1): GAGVSQSPSNKVTEKGKDVELRCDPISGHTALYWYRQSLGQGLEFLIYFQGNSAPDKSGLPSDRFSAERTGGSVSTLTIQRTQQEDSAVYLCASSFLQGPVEAFFGQGTRLTVV.

The chain joins TRBV30 to TRBJ2-1, with a possible D match to TRBD2 (6 bases). Trimming shortened V by 5 bases and J by 5 bases, and 16 bases separated the two germline ends. This CDR3 spans 14 amino acids. Germline V CDR1 and CDR2: GTSNPN, SVGIG (reference sequence). CDR3 loop: CAWGVAGYHNEQFF. The CDR3 nucleotides read TGTGCCTGGGGGGTTGCGGGATACCACAATGAGCAGTTCTTC.

This clone showed up just a few times. The chain joins TRBV2 to TRBJ2-1; 11 bases are shared with TRBD2. This CDR3 is 15 amino acids long. The V and J ends lost 2 bases and 6 bases, in that order; junction bases with no gene match: 3. Germline CDR1 reads SNHLY; CDR2 reads FYNNEI. The CDR3 sequence: CASSELAGGINEQFF. The CDR3 DNA follows: TGTGCCAGCAGTGAACTAGCGGGAGGTATCAATGAGCAGTTCTTC.

The genes are TRBV27 and TRBJ2-1; D uncertain. CDR1 and CDR2 from the germline V gene are MNHEY and SMNVEV (reference sequence). Trimming pared 5 bases from V and 9 bases from J, leaving 17 bases between. This CDR3 is 14 amino acids long. The CDR3 region is CASSAPGRGGEQFF. In DNA, the CDR3 is TGTGCCAGCAGTGCCCCGGGTCGAGGTGGTGAGCAGTTCTTC.

The CDR3 region is CASSQFLFLGRRETQYF. The CDR3 DNA is TGTGCCAGCAGCCAATTCCTCTTTCTGGGGAGGCGCGAGACCCAGTACTTC. The rearrangement uses TRBV14 and TRBJ2-5; a possible D gene is TRBD2 (6 bases). V was shortened by 2 bases and J by 5 bases, with 21 bases between the two germline ends. From germline, CDR1 is SGHDN and CDR2 FVKESK. The CDR3 extends over 17 amino acids. The full variable domain, with the rest looked up from reference TRBV14 and TRBJ2-5, is EAGVTQFPSHSVIEKGQTVTLRCDPISGHDNLYWYRRVMGKEIKFLLHFVKESKQDESGMPNNRFLAERTGGTYSTLKVQPAELEDSGVYFCASSQFLFLGRRETQYFGPGTRLLVL.

This clone was seen a few times. The chain has TRBV11-2 and TRBJ2-7; 10 bases map to TRBD2. Looked up from germline, CDR1 is SGHAT and CDR2 is FQNNGV. The CDR3 is 15 residues long. The V and J ends lost 5 bases and 0 bases, in that order; junction bases with no gene match: 4. The CDR3, as DNA: TGTGCCAGCAGCATCACTAGCGGGGTCTCCTACGAGCAGTACTTC. This encodes CASSITSGVSYEQYF.

The gene calls are TRBV19 and TRBJ2-1; no clear D. CDR3 length: 13 residues. The V and J ends lost 6 bases and 6 bases respectively, with 12 bases between them. Germline V lookup: CDR1 LNHDA, CDR2 SQIVND (reference sequence). CDR3 sequence reads: CASRAPVSNEQFF. The CDR3 DNA reads TGTGCCAGTAGAGCTCCTGTTAGCAATGAGCAGTTCTTC.

The gene calls are TRBV5-5 and TRBJ2-1, with a possible D match to TRBD1 (6 bases). The CDR3 contains 15 residues. Germline CDR1 SGHKS, CDR2 YYEKEE (reference sequence). The V end lost 5 bases, the J end lost 0 bases, and 12 bases lay between the germline ends. The CDR3 region has the DNA TGTGCCAGCAGTTTACAGGGAAGCTCCTACAATGAGCAGTTCTTC. Encoded protein: CASSLQGSSYNEQFF.

The chain employs TRBV5-4 and TRBJ2-5, with 7 bases lining up with TRBD1. With 3 bases clipped from V and 3 bases from J, the junction kept 11 bases outside the gene matches. The CDR3 runs 16 residues. Germline values: CDR1 SGHNT, CDR2 YYREEE (reference sequence). The CDR3 nucleotides are TGTGCCAGCAGCTCATTTAACCGGGACAGAAAAGAGACCCAGTACTTC. This gives the protein CASSSFNRDRKETQYF.